A selection of T cell receptor beta chains follows, all from one sample in a study of vaccination effects on CD4 cells after COVID-19. The protocol was immunoSEQ multiplex PCR, while the TCRdb copy is restricted to in-frame clones and leaves out a portion. The sample lists under 80,000 clones, under 85% occurring once. The antigens of these receptors remain unknown. The sample in question was CD4+ T cells from PBMCs cultured with HCoV-OC43 spike peptides, obtained after COVID-19 vaccination. The source of these receptors is a human donor who received a COVID-19 vaccine. The conserved cysteine and the conserved F or W are not part of the CDR3 here.

j_call v_call cdr3_length cdr3_aa
TRBJ2-5 TRBV7-6 12 ASSRRAGGETQY
TRBJ1-1 TRBV29-1 10 SVDRGNTEAF
TRBJ1-1 TRBV30 10 AWSNFGIEAF
TRBJ1-2 TRBV12-3/TRBV12-4 11 ASSLTRSYGYT
TRBJ1-1 TRBV20-1 11 SASPVVRGAAF
TRBJ2-3 TRBV6-4 11 ASSDRATDTQY
TRBJ1-1 TRBV10-2 11 ASSATGNTEAF
TRBJ2-5 TRBV3-1/TRBV3-2 13 ASSQRGTAQETQY
TRBJ1-1 TRBV24-1 12 ATSERTGSTEAF
TRBJ2-2 TRBV7-9 13 ASSGRTSNAGELF
TRBJ2-5 TRBV24-1 12 ATSDRTGKETQY
TRBJ2-2 TRBV6-2/TRBV6-3 13 ASSSGQGAVGELF
TRBJ2-2 TRBV7-3 11 ASSPRSTGELF
TRBJ2-1 TRBV7-3 12 ASRDRVGVNEQF
TRBJ1-6 TRBV4-1 15 ASSQDSRTGGYSPLH
TRBJ1-1 TRBV5-8 16 ASPQITQGLGQNTEAF
TRBJ1-4 TRBV7-9 14 ASSRDRFQDNEKLF
TRBJ1-2 TRBV7-2 13 ASSLVGGQVYGYT
TRBJ2-3 TRBV18 13 ASSLTGGQTDTQY
TRBJ1-5 TRBV5-1 16 ASSLGTGGPLSNQPQH
TRBJ2-1 TRBV3-1/TRBV3-2 14 ASRQGLGGSRNEQF
TRBJ2-2 TRBV4-3 12 ASSLLQGTGELF
TRBJ2-1 TRBV7-3 11 ASSLGGGNEQF
TRBJ2-2 TRBV2 12 ASRYDRSTGELF
TRBJ2-5 TRBV18 10 ASSRDRETQY
TRBJ1-2 TRBV3-1/TRBV3-2 9 ASTRGGDYT
TRBJ2-3 TRBV28 15 ASSFGSGGTRRHTQY
TRBJ2-2 TRBV6-2/TRBV6-3 14 ASSRQGIADTGELF